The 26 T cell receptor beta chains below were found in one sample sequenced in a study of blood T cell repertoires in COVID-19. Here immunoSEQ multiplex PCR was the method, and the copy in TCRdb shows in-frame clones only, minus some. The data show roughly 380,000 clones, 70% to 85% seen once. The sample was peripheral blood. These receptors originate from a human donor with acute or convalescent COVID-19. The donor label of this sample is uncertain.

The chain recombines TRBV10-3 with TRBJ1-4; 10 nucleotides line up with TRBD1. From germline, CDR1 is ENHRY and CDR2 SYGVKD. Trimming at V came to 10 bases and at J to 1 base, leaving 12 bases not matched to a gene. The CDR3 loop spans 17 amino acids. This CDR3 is CATPPYRDRGTNEKLFF. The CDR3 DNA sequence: TGTGCCACCCCGCCATACCGGGACAGGGGAACTAATGAAAAACTGTTTTTT.

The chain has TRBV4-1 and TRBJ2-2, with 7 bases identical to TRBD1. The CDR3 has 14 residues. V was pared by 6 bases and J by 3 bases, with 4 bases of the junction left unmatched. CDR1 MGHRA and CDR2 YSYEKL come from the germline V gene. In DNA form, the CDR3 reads TGCGCCAGCAGGTACAGGGGATACACCGGGGAGCTGTTTTTT. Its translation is CASRYRGYTGELFF.

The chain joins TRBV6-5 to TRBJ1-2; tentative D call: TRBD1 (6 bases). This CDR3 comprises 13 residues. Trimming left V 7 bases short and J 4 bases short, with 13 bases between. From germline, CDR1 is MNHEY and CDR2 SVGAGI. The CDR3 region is CASIAGQPYGYTF. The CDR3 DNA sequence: TGTGCCAGCATAGCCGGACAGCCCTATGGCTACACCTTC.

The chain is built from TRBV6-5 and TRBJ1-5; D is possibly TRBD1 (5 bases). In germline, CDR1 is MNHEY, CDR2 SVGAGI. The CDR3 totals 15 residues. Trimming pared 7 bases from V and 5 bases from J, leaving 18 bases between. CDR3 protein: CASMTGVTWDQPQHF. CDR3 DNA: TGTGCCAGCATGACGGGGGTCACCTGGGATCAGCCCCAGCATTTT.

CDR3 sequence: CASSPTRGGRGEKLFF. The CDR3, as DNA: TGTGCCAGCAGCCCAACTCGGGGGGGACGCGGGGAAAAACTGTTTTTT. This chain uses TRBV7-8 with TRBJ1-4; the D gene is possibly TRBD1 (5 bases). The V gene lost 5 bases and the J gene lost 8 bases, with 21 bases spanning the gap. There are 16 residues in the CDR3. The germline CDR1 and CDR2 sequences are SGHVS and FQNEAQ.

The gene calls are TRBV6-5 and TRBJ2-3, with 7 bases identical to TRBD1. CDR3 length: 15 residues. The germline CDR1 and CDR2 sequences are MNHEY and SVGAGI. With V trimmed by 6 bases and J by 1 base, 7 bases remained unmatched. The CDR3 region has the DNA TGTGCCAGCAGCCACAGGGGTGGTGGCACAGATACGCAGTATTTT. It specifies CASSHRGGGTDTQYF.

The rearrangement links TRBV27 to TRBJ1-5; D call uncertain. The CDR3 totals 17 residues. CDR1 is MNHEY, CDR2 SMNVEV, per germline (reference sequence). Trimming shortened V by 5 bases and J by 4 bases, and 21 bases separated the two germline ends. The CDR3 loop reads CASSPPRLGARNQPQHF. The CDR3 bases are TGTGCCAGCAGTCCCCCTCGCTTAGGAGCCCGAAATCAGCCCCAGCATTTT.

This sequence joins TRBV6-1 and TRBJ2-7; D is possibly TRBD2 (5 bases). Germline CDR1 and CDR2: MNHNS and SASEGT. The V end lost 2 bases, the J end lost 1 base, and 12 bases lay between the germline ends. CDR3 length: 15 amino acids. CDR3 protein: CASSETWTGSYEQYF. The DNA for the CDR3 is TGTGCCAGCAGTGAAACGTGGACTGGATCCTACGAGCAGTACTTC.

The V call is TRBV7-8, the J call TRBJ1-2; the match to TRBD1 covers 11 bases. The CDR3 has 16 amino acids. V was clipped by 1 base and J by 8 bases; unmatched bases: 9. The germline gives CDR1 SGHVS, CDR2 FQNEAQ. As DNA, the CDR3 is TGTGCCAGCAGCTTAGGGACAGGGGGCCTCTTCTGGGGCTACACCTTC. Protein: CASSLGTGGLFWGYTF.

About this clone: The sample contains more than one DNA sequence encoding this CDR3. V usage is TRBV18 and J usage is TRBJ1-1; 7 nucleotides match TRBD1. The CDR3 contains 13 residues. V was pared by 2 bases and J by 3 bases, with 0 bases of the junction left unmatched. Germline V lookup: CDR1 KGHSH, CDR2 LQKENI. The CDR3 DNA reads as TGTGCCAGCTCACCAGACAGGGACACTGAAGCTTTCTTT. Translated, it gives CASSPDRDTEAFF.

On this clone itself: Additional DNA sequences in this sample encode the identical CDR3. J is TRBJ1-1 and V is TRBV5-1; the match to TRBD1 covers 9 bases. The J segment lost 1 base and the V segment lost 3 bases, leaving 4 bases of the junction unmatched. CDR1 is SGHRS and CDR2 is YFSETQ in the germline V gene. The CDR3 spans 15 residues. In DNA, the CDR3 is TGCGCCAGCAGCTGGGGACAGGGACGGAACACTGAAGCTTTCTTT. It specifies CASSWGQGRNTEAFF.

In nucleotides, the CDR3 is TGTGCCAGCAGCCCCCGACAGGGGCACTATAACTATGGCTACACCTTC. This codes for CASSPRQGHYNYGYTF. The chain combines TRBV7-2 with TRBJ1-2; the match to TRBD1 covers 8 bases. Germline V gives CDR1 SGHTA, CDR2 FQGNSA. V lost 5 bases and J lost 1; bases outside the gene matches: 9. CDR3 length equals 16 residues.

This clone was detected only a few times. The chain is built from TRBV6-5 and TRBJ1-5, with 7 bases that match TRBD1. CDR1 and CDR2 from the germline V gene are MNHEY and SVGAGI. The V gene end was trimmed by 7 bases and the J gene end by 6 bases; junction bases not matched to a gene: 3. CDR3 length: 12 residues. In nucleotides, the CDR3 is TGTGCCAGCAAGGACAGGCTTCAGCCCCAGCATTTT. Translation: CASKDRLQPQHF.

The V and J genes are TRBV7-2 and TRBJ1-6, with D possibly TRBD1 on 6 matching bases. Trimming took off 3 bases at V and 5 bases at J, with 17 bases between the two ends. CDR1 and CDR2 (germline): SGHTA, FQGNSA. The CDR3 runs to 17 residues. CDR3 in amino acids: CASSLYPRGTNNSPLHF. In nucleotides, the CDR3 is TGTGCCAGCAGCTTGTATCCCAGGGGAACAAATAATTCACCCCTCCACTTT.

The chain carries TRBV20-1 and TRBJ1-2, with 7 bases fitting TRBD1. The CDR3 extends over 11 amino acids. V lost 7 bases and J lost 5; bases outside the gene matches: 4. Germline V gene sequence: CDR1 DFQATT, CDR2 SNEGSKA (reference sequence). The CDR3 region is CSGGQAYGYTF. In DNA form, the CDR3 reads TGCAGTGGCGGACAGGCATATGGCTACACCTTC.

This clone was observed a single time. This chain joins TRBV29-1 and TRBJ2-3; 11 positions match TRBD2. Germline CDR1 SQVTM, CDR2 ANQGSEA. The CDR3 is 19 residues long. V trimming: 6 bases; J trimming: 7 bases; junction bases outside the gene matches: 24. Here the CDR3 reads CSVATGTSGSFPGVNTQYF. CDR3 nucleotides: TGCAGCGTCGCTACCGGGACTAGCGGTTCATTCCCGGGGGTGAATACGCAGTATTTT.

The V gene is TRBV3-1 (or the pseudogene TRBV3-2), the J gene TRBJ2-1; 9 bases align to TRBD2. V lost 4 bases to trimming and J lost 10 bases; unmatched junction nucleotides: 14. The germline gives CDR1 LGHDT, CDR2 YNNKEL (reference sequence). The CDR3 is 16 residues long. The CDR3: CASSLLAGVFRGEQFF. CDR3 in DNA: TGTGCCAGCAGCCTTTTAGCGGGAGTTTTCCGGGGGGAGCAGTTCTTC.

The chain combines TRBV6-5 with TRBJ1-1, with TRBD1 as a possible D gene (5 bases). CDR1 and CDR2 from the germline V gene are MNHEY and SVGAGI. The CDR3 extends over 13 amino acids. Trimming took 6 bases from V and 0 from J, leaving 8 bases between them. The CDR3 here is CASSQQVNTEAFF. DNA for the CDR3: TGTGCCAGCAGCCAACAGGTGAACACTGAAGCTTTCTTT.

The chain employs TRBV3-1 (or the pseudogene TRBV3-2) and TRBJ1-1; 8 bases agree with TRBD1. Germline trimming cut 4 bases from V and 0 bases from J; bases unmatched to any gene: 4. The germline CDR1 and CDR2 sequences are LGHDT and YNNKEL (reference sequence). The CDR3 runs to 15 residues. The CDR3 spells CASSPRTGMNTEAFF. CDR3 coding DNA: TGTGCCAGCAGCCCCCGGACAGGGATGAACACTGAAGCTTTCTTT.

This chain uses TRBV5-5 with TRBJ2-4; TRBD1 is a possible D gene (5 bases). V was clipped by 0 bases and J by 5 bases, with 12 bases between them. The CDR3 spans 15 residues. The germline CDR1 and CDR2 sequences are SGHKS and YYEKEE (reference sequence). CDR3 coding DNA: TGTGCCAGCAGCTTGGGCCCAACCAGGGAAAACATTCAGTACTTC. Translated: CASSLGPTRENIQYF.

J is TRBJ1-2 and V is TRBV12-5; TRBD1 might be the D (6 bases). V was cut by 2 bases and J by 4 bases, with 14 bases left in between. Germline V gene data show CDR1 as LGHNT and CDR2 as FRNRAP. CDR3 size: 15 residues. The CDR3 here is CASGLRGGEGYGYTF. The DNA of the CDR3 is TGTGCTAGTGGTTTGAGGGGGGGTGAAGGCTATGGCTACACCTTC.

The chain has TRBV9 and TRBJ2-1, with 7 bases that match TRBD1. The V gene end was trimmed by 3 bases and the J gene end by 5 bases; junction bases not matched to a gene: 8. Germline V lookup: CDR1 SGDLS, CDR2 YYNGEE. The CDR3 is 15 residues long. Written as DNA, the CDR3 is TGTGCCAGCAGCGCCCCGAACAGGGGCGACAATGAGCAGTTCTTC. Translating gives CASSAPNRGDNEQFF.

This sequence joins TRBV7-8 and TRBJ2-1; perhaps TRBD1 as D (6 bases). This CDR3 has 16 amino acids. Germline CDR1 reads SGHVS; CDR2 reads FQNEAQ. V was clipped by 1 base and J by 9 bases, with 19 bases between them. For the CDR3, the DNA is TGTGCCAGCAGCTTAGAGTCAGGGGTTCCCAATATTGAGCAGTTCTTC. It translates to CASSLESGVPNIEQFF.

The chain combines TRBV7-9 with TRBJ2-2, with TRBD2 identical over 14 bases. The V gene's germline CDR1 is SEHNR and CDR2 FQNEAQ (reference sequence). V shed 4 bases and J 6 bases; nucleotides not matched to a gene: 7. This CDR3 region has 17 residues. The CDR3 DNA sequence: TGTGCCAGCAGCTCTTCGGGACTAGCGGGAGTTCCCGGGGAGCTGTTTTTT. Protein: CASSSSGLAGVPGELFF.

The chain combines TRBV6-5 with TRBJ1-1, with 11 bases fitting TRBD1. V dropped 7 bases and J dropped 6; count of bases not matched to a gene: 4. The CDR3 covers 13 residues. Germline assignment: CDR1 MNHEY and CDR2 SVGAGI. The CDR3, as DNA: TGTGCCAGCACCGGACAGGGGGCGGCTGAAGCTTTCTTT. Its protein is CASTGQGAAEAFF.

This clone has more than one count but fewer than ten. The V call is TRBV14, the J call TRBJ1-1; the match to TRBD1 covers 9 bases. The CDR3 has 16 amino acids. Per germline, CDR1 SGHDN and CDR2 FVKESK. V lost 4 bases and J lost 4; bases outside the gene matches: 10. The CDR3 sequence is CASSPLGQGGGTEAFF. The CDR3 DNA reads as TGTGCCAGCAGCCCCCTGGGACAGGGAGGGGGCACTGAAGCTTTCTTT.